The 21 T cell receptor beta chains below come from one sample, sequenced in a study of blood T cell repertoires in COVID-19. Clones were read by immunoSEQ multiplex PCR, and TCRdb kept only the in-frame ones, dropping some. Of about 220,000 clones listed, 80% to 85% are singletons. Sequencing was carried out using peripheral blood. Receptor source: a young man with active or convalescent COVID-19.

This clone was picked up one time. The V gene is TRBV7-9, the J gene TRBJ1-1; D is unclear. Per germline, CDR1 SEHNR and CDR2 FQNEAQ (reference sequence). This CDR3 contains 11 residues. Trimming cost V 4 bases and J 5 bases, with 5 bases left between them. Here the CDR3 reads CASSSVTEAFF. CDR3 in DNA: TGTGCCAGCAGCTCGGTTACTGAAGCTTTCTTT.

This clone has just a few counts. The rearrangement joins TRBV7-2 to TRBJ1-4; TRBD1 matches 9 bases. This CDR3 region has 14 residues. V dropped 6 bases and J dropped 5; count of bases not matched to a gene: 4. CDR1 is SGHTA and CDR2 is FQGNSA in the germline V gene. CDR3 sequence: CASRTGGGNEKLFF. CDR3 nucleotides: TGTGCCAGCAGAACAGGGGGCGGGAATGAAAAACTGTTTTTT.

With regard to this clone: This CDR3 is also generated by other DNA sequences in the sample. CDR3 sequence reads: CASSLLAGSTDTQYF. DNA for the CDR3: TGTGCCAGCAGTTTATTGGCAGGGAGCACAGATACGCAGTATTTT. The gene calls are TRBV27 and TRBJ2-3; D may be TRBD1 (5 bases). The CDR3 runs to 15 residues. CDR1 and CDR2 (germline): MNHEY, SMNVEV (reference sequence). V lost 1 base and J 0 bases, leaving 8 bases between the germline ends.

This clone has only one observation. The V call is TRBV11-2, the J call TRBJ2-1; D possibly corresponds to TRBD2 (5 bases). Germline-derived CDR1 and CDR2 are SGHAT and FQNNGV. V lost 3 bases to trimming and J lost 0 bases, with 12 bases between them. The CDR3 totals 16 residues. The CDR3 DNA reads TGTGCCAGCAGCTTGGAAAGCGGCAGCTCCTACAATGAGCAGTTCTTC. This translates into CASSLESGSSYNEQFF.

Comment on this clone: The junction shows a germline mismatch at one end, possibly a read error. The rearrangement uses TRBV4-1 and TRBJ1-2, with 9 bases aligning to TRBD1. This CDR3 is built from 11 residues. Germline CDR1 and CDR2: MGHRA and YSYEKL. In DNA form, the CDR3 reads TGCGCCAGCAGCCAGGACCGGGACAGGGCCTTC. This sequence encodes CASSQDRDRAF.

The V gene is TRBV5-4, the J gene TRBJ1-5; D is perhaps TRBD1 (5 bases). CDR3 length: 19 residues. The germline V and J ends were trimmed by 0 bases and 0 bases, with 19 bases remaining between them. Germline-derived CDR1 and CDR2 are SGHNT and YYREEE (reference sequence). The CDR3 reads CASSLDRREGSHSNQPQHF. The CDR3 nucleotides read TGTGCCAGCAGCTTGGATCGGAGGGAGGGGAGCCATAGCAATCAGCCCCAGCATTTT.

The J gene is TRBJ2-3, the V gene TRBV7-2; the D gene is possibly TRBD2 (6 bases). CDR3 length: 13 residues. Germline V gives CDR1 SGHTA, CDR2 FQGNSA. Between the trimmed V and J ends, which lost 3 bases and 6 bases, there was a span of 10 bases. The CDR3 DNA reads TGTGCCAGCAGCTTGTCGGGGGTGGATACGCAGTATTTT. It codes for CASSLSGVDTQYF.

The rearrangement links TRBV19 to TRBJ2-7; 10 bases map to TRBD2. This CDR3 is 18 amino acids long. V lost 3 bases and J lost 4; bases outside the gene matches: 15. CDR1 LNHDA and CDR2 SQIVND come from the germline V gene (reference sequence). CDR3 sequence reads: CASSITGPLELAGYEQYF. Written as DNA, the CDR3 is TGTGCCAGTAGTATCACAGGACCGCTCGAACTAGCGGGATACGAGCAGTACTTC.

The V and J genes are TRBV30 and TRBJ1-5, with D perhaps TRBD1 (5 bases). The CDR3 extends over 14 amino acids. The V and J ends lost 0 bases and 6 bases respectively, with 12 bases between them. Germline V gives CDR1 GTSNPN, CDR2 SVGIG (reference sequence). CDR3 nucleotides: TGTGCCTGGAGTGTTGGGGGAGGAGGTCAGCCCCAGCATTTT. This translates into CAWSVGGGGQPQHF.

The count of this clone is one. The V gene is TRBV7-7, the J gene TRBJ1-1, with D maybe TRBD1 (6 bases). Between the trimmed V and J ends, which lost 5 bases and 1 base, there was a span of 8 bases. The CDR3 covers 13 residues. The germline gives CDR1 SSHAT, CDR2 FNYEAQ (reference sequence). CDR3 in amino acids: CASSLDRNTEAFF. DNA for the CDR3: TGTGCCAGCAGCCTGGACAGGAACACTGAAGCTTTCTTT.

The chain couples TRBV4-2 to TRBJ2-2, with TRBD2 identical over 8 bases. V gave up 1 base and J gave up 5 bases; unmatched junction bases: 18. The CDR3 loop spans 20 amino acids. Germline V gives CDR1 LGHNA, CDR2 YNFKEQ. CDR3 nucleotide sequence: TGTGCCAGCAGCCAAGCTACCTTCGGGACTAGTATCTTACTGACCGGGGAGCTGTTTTTT. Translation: CASSQATFGTSILLTGELFF.

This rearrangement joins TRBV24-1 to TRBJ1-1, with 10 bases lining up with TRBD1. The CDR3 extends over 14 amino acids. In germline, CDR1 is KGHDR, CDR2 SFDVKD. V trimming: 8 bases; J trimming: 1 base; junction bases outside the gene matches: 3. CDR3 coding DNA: TGTGCCACCAAGGGACAGGGGCCGAACACTGAAGCTTTCTTT. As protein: CATKGQGPNTEAFF.

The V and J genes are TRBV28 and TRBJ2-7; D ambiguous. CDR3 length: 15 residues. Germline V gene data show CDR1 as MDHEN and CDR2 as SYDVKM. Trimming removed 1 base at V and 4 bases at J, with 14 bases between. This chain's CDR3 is CASSLSPLKRYEQYF. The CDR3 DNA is TGTGCCAGCAGTTTATCCCCTTTAAAACGGTACGAGCAGTACTTC.

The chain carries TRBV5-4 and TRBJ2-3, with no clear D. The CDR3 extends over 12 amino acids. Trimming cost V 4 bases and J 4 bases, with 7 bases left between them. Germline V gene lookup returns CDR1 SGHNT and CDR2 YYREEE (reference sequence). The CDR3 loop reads CASSNPADTQYF. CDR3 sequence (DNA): TGTGCCAGCAGCAACCCGGCAGATACGCAGTATTTT. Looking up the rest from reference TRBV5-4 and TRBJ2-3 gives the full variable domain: ETGVTQSPTHLIKTRGQQVTLRCSSQSGHNTVSWYQQALGQGPQFIFQYYREEENGRGNFPPRFSGLQFPNYSSELNVNALELDDSALYLCASSNPADTQYFGPGTRLTVL.

In DNA form, the CDR3 reads TGTGCCAGCAGCTTAGTAACAGGTCGCAATCAGCCCCAGCATTTT. This translates into CASSLVTGRNQPQHF. The chain employs TRBV7-2 and TRBJ1-5; a possible D gene is TRBD1 (5 bases). Trimming removed 1 base from V and 2 bases from J, with 9 bases in between. The CDR3 totals 15 residues. Germline V lookup: CDR1 SGHTA, CDR2 FQGNSA.

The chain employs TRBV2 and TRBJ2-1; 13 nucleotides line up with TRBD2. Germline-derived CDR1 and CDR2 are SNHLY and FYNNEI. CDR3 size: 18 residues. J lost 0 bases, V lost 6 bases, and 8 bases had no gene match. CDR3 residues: CASRPGLAGRRSYNEQFF. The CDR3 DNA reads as TGTGCCAGCAGGCCGGGACTAGCGGGGAGACGCTCCTACAATGAGCAGTTCTTC.

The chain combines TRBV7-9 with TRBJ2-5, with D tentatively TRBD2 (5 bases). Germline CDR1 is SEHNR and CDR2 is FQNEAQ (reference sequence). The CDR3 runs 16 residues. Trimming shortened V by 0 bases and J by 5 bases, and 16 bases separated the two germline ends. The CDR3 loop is CASSLALAARRETQYF. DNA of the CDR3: TGTGCCAGCAGCTTAGCGCTGGCAGCCCGGAGGGAGACCCAGTACTTC.

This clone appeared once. In nucleotides, the CDR3 is TGTGCCAGCAGTTTAGTAGGGGCCAGTACAGATACGCAGTATTTT. Its translation is CASSLVGASTDTQYF. The V call is TRBV28, the J call TRBJ2-3; D perhaps matches TRBD1 (5 bases). Germline-derived CDR1 and CDR2 are MDHEN and SYDVKM. V was cut by 2 bases and J by 3 bases, with 12 bases left in between. This CDR3 comprises 15 residues.

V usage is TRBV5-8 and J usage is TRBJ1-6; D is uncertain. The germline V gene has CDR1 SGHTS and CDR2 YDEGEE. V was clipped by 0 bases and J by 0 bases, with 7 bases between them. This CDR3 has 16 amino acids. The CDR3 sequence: CASSLAGSSYNSPLHF. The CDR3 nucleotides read TGTGCCAGCAGCTTGGCCGGTAGCTCCTATAATTCACCCCTCCACTTT.

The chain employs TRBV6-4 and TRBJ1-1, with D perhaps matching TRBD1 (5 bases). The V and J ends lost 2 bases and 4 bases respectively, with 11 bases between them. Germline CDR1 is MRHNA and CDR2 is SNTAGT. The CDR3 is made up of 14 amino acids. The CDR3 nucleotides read TGTGCCAGCAGTGACCAAGGGGAGGTCACTGAAGCTTTCTTT. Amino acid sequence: CASSDQGEVTEAFF.

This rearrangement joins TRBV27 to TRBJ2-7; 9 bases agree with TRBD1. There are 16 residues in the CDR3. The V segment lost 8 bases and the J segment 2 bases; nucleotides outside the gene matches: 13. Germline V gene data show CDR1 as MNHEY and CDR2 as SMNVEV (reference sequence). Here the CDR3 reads CASAARGTGIPYEQYF. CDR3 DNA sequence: TGTGCCAGCGCCGCGCGGGGGACAGGGATCCCCTACGAGCAGTACTTC.